The sequence of this T cell receptor (beta chain) was determined in a study of control samples from healthy donors and cancer patients. There are a few counts of this clone. The CDR3 extends over 15 amino acids. Germline V CDR1 and CDR2: SNHLY, FYNNEI. Trimming at V came to 7 bases and at J to 5 bases, leaving 5 bases not matched to a gene. The assay was immunoSEQ multiplex PCR, and TCRdb's table has in-frame clones only and misses some. The sample includes approximately 94,000 clones, 86% of them seen just once. The sequence came from a woman in her fifties or sixties in good health. The chain is built from TRBV2 and TRBJ2-2; 12 positions agree with TRBD2. The source material was blood. CDR3 residues: CASTKTSGGTGELFF. The CDR3 coding sequence is TGTGCCAGCACCAAGACTAGCGGGGGAACCGGGGAGCTGTTTTTT.